One and the same sample provided the 29 T cell receptor beta chains below, sequenced in a study of T cells in Graves' hyperthyroidism and ophthalmopathy. Regions amplified from RNA transcripts were the TCR beta CDR3 regions. First-round RT-PCR of the TCR CDR3 relied on the HTBI primer set. TCRdb re-called the multiplex PCR reads with MiXCR, one entry per CDR3 protein. The table has 300,000 to 400,000 distinct CDR3 sequences, about 18% seen once. The specimen sequenced was blood. These TCRs come from a man younger than 35 with Graves' ophthalmopathy.

In this sample, this clonotype turned up a few times. The chain carries TRBV19 and TRBJ1-5; 7 positions match TRBD1. Looked up from germline, CDR1 is LNHDA and CDR2 is SQIVND (reference sequence). The CDR3 runs 17 residues. Trimming cost V 3 bases and J 1 base; bases outside gene matches: 9. The CDR3 sequence is CASSIPNRGGSNQPQHF. The CDR3 DNA is TGTGCCAGTAGTATCCCAAACAGGGGAGGAAGCAATCAGCCCCAGCATTTT. The whole variable domain, remainder taken from reference TRBV19 and TRBJ1-5, is DGGITQSPKYLFRKEGQNVTLSCEQNLNHDAMYWYRQDPGQGLRLIYYSQIVNDFQKGDIAEGYSVSREKKESFPLTVTSAQKNPTAFYLCASSIPNRGGSNQPQHFGDGTRLSIL.

This clonotype was seen ten or more times. The chain carries TRBV10-3 and TRBJ1-5; the match to TRBD1 covers 12 bases. V was pared by 4 bases and J by 5 bases, with 9 bases of the junction left unmatched. Germline V lookup: CDR1 ENHRY, CDR2 SYGVKD. The CDR3 length is 17 residues. The CDR3: CAISASPGQGADQPQHF. DNA for the CDR3: TGTGCCATCAGTGCTTCCCCGGGACAGGGGGCCGATCAGCCCCAGCATTTT.

The chain employs TRBV6-1 and TRBJ1-1; D is ambiguous. The V gene lost 5 bases and the J gene lost 13 bases, with 23 bases spanning the gap. The germline V gene encodes CDR1 MNHNS and CDR2 SASEGT. This CDR3 spans 14 amino acids. CDR3 loop: CASSPASRNPSGFF. As DNA, the CDR3 is TGTGCCAGCAGTCCTGCTAGCCGTAACCCTTCGGGTTTCTTT.

This clonotype was counted ten times or more. The chain links TRBV12-3 or TRBV12-4 to TRBJ2-2; D may match TRBD1 or TRBD2 (5 bases each). The V and J ends lost 1 base and 6 bases respectively, with 12 bases between them. The CDR3 sequence is 15 residues long. CDR3 bases: TGTGCCAGCAGTTTAGTTGGGACGGTGCCCGGGGAGCTGTTTTTT. It codes for CASSLVGTVPGELFF.

This clonotype showed up many times. The V and J genes are TRBV7-8 and TRBJ2-2; D possibly corresponds to TRBD1 (5 bases). V lost 2 bases to trimming and J lost 0 bases, with 10 bases between them. Germline V lookup: CDR1 SGHVS, CDR2 FQNEAQ. CDR3 size: 16 residues. CDR3 in DNA: TGTGCCAGCAGCTTAATGACAGCTTCGAACACCGGGGAGCTGTTTTTT. Residues: CASSLMTASNTGELFF.

This clonotype appeared many times. The chain recombines TRBV4-1 with TRBJ1-5; maybe TRBD1 (5 bases). This CDR3 contains 16 residues. Germline V gene data show CDR1 as MGHRA and CDR2 as YSYEKL. Trimming pared 1 base from V and 1 base from J, leaving 11 bases between. The CDR3 region is CASSQVPGSSNQPQHF. The CDR3 DNA reads as TGCGCCAGCAGCCAAGTTCCAGGGTCAAGCAATCAGCCCCAGCATTTT.

This clonotype was picked up many times. The chain links TRBV2 to TRBJ1-5, with D possibly matching TRBD1 (5 bases). CDR3 length equals 15 residues. V lost 6 bases, J lost 2 bases, and 14 bases lay in between. Germline V gene data show CDR1 as SNHLY and CDR2 as FYNNEI. This chain's CDR3 is CASRGGLTGNQPQHF. The CDR3 nucleotides are TGTGCCAGCAGGGGGGGACTAACCGGCAATCAGCCCCAGCATTTT.

This chain connects TRBV9 to TRBJ2-1; D not resolved. V gave up 0 bases and J gave up 6 bases, with 7 bases separating them. CDR3 length: 13 amino acids. Germline assignment: CDR1 SGDLS and CDR2 YYNGEE. In DNA form, the CDR3 reads TGTGCCAGCAGCGTAGGAGACGCCAATGAGCAGTTCTTC. Its translation is CASSVGDANEQFF.

This clonotype was recorded many times. The genes are TRBV12-3 or TRBV12-4 and TRBJ2-7, with TRBD1 as a possible D gene (6 bases). With 3 bases removed from V and 4 bases from J, the gap between germline ends came to 13 bases. The CDR3 length is 14 residues. Written as DNA, the CDR3 is TGTGCCAGCAGTTTGTTTGGGGGCGAATACGAGCAGTACTTC. This codes for CASSLFGGEYEQYF.

This clonotype was seen many times. V usage is TRBV5-1 and J usage is TRBJ1-6, with no clear D. Germline values: CDR1 SGHRS, CDR2 YFSETQ. Trimming cost V 4 bases and J 5 bases, with 7 bases left between them. There are 13 residues in the CDR3. CDR3 DNA: TGCGCCAGCAGCCGCAGTGATAATTCACCCCTCCACTTT. It encodes CASSRSDNSPLHF.

This sequence joins TRBV15 and TRBJ1-1, with 11 bases matching TRBD1. CDR3 length: 15 residues. Germline CDR1 and CDR2: LNHNV and YYDKDF (reference sequence). Unmatched junction bases numbered 4, after V lost 3 bases and J lost 4 bases. As DNA, the CDR3 is TGTGCCACCAGCAGCCGGGACAGGGGGGGCACTGAAGCTTTCTTT. Translated, it gives CATSSRDRGGTEAFF.

This clonotype turned up a few times. This chain links TRBV20-1 with TRBJ2-1, with D possibly being TRBD1 (6 bases). Between the trimmed V and J ends, which lost 1 base and 3 bases, there was a span of 10 bases. Germline V CDR1 and CDR2: DFQATT, SNEGSKA (reference sequence). The CDR3 runs to 14 residues. CDR3 in DNA: TGCAGTGCTAGAGCACGGACAGACTACAATGAGCAGTTCTTC. This gives the protein CSARARTDYNEQFF.

The chain combines TRBV25-1 with TRBJ1-2, with a possible D match to TRBD1 (6 bases). The CDR3 has 14 amino acids. Germline assignment: CDR1 MGHDK and CDR2 SYGVNS. Trimming left V 1 base short and J 2 bases short, with 8 bases between. Here the CDR3 DNA reads TGTGCCAGCAGTGAATCGACAGGAAACTATGGCTACACCTTC. Protein product: CASSESTGNYGYTF.

This clonotype was detected a few times. J is TRBJ2-5 and V is TRBV29-1; 8 bases align to TRBD1. J lost 4 bases, V lost 7 bases, and 2 bases had no gene match. Per germline, CDR1 SQVTM and CDR2 ANQGSEA. The CDR3 has 11 amino acids. The CDR3 region has the DNA TGCAGCGGTGACAGGGGAGAGACCCAGTACTTC. Translated, it gives CSGDRGETQYF.

This clonotype was counted many times. V is TRBV5-1 and J is TRBJ2-1, with D unresolved. Trimming cost V 0 bases and J 10 bases, with 8 bases left between them. From germline, CDR1 is SGHRS and CDR2 YFSETQ. CDR3 size: 12 residues. The CDR3 coding sequence is TGCGCCAGCAGCTTGGCAGGCCGGGAGCAGTTCTTC. Translating gives CASSLAGREQFF.

This chain uses TRBV10-1 with TRBJ1-2; 7 nucleotides match TRBD1. CDR1 is WNHNN and CDR2 is SYGVQD in the germline V gene (reference sequence). The CDR3 runs to 12 residues. Trimming cost V 4 bases and J 8 bases; bases outside gene matches: 4. CDR3 sequence reads: CASSADRKGYTF. CDR3 in DNA: TGCGCCAGCAGTGCGGACAGGAAAGGCTACACCTTC.

This clonotype was seen ten or more times. This chain uses TRBV28 with TRBJ2-4; no definite D call. Germline-derived CDR1 and CDR2 are MDHEN and SYDVKM. The V and J ends lost 6 bases and 0 bases respectively, with 15 bases between them. The CDR3 loop spans 16 amino acids. The CDR3 region is CASSSQSTVAKNIQYF. In nucleotides, the CDR3 is TGTGCCAGCAGCTCCCAGAGCACGGTAGCCAAAAACATTCAGTACTTC.

This clonotype was picked up a small number of times. This rearrangement joins TRBV5-1 to TRBJ1-3; D remains ambiguous. The V end lost 3 bases, the J end lost 0 bases, and 16 bases lay between the germline ends. The germline V gene has CDR1 SGHRS and CDR2 YFSETQ. The CDR3 extends over 17 amino acids. The CDR3 DNA is TGCGCCAGCAGCTCGGGAACCACAGCTCACTCTGGAAACACCATATATTTT. It specifies CASSSGTTAHSGNTIYF.

This clonotype appeared a few times. V is TRBV6-1 and J is TRBJ1-1; no clear D gene. CDR3 length equals 13 residues. The germline V gene encodes CDR1 MNHNS and CDR2 SASEGT. With 3 bases removed from V and 7 bases from J, the gap between germline ends came to 12 bases. CDR3 residues: CASSDPIGREAFF. The CDR3 nucleotides read TGTGCCAGCAGTGATCCGATAGGACGTGAAGCTTTCTTT.

This clonotype was seen repeatedly, ten times or more. J is TRBJ2-1 and V is TRBV11-2; 8 nucleotides line up with TRBD1. The V and J ends lost 5 bases and 4 bases, in that order; junction bases with no gene match: 7. The CDR3 consists of 15 residues. Germline-derived CDR1 and CDR2 are SGHAT and FQNNGV. As DNA, the CDR3 is TGTGCCAGCAGCCAGGGGGCTTCGTGGTACAATGAGCAGTTCTTC. It yields the protein CASSQGASWYNEQFF.

Many counts were recorded for this clonotype. The chain is built from TRBV6-1 and TRBJ1-1; 7 nucleotides line up with TRBD1. This CDR3 has 14 residues. Looked up from germline, CDR1 is MNHNS and CDR2 is SASEGT. J lost 3 bases, V lost 6 bases, and 7 bases had no gene match. This chain's CDR3 is CASSPDRRDTEAFF. The DNA for the CDR3 is TGTGCCAGCAGCCCGGACAGGCGGGACACTGAAGCTTTCTTT.

This chain links TRBV7-8 with TRBJ2-5; D might be TRBD2 (7 bases). V gave up 1 base and J gave up 7 bases, with 19 bases separating them. The CDR3 is made up of 16 amino acids. Germline CDR1 reads SGHVS; CDR2 reads FQNEAQ. CDR3 nucleotides: TGTGCCAGCAGCTTAGGGGAGGTTGGGGGGGGCTGGACCCAGTACTTC. Its protein is CASSLGEVGGGWTQYF.

This clonotype was observed many times. The chain is built from TRBV12-3 or TRBV12-4 and TRBJ2-5; D ambiguous. The length of the CDR3 is 13 residues. V was trimmed by 2 bases and J by 1 base, leaving 5 bases between them. As DNA, the CDR3 is TGTGCCAGCAGTTTACAGGTCCAAGAGACCCAGTACTTC. As protein: CASSLQVQETQYF.

This clonotype was seen many times. This chain links TRBV12-3 or TRBV12-4 with TRBJ1-1; D possibly corresponds to TRBD1 (5 bases). The CDR3 loop spans 11 amino acids. The V gene lost 6 bases and the J gene lost 7 bases, with 9 bases spanning the gap. CDR3 amino acids: CASSRQSEAFF. CDR3 DNA: TGTGCCAGCAGCAGACAGAGTGAAGCTTTCTTT.

This chain links TRBV19 with TRBJ1-5; 10 nucleotides line up with TRBD1. The CDR3 consists of 14 residues. Germline V CDR1 and CDR2: LNHDA, SQIVND (reference sequence). Trimming at V came to 11 bases and at J to 1 base, leaving 5 bases not matched to a gene. The CDR3 protein is CASTGGDSNQPQHF. CDR3 DNA sequence: TGTGCCTCGACAGGGGGCGACAGCAATCAGCCCCAGCATTTT.

At least ten counts were recorded for this clonotype. The rearrangement uses TRBV11-1 and TRBJ2-7, with TRBD1 matching over 7 bases. Germline V gene data show CDR1 as SGHAT and CDR2 as FQDESV (reference sequence). J gave up 5 bases and V 4 bases, and 8 bases lay outside the gene matches. This CDR3 has 14 residues. CDR3 region: CASSSRTGQDEQYF. The DNA for the CDR3 is TGTGCCAGCAGCTCTAGGACAGGCCAGGACGAGCAGTACTTC. The full variable domain, with the rest looked up from reference TRBV11-1 and TRBJ2-7, is EAEVAQSPRYKITEKSQAVAFWCDPISGHATLYWYRQILGQGPELLVQFQDESVVDDSQLPKDRFSAERLKGVDSTLKIQPAELGDSAMYLCASSSRTGQDEQYFGPGTRLTVT.

This clonotype was detected many times. The rearrangement links TRBV2 to TRBJ1-6; a weak D match, TRBD1 (6 bases). This CDR3 is built from 14 residues. The germline CDR1 and CDR2 sequences are SNHLY and FYNNEI. The ends were cut back, 8 bases at V and 11 bases at J, with 19 bases in the middle. CDR3 region: CASSDGGPKPPLHF. The CDR3 coding sequence is TGTGCCAGCTCGGACGGGGGGCCTAAGCCACCCCTCCACTTT.

In regard to this clonotype: A much larger clone lies one base from this, so it may be a read error. The chain couples TRBV5-5 to TRBJ2-3, with D possibly being TRBD1 (6 bases). The V and J ends lost 0 bases and 2 bases respectively, with 13 bases between them. The CDR3 consists of 16 residues. Per germline, CDR1 SGHKS and CDR2 YYEKEE (reference sequence). The CDR3 loop is CASSLANRDITDTQYF. DNA of the CDR3: TGTGCCAGCAGCTTGGCAAACCGGGACATCACAGATACGCAGTATTTT.

The V call is TRBV5-1, the J call TRBJ2-1; TRBD2 might be the D (7 bases). This CDR3 is 15 amino acids long. Germline V lookup: CDR1 SGHRS, CDR2 YFSETQ. Trimming removed 0 bases from V and 10 bases from J, with 17 bases in between. The CDR3 nucleotides read TGCGCCAGCAGCTTGGCTGGGGGGGGGGCGGAGGAGCAGTTCTTC. Amino acids: CASSLAGGGAEEQFF. Variable domain in full (rest from reference TRBV5-1 and TRBJ2-1): KAGVTQTPRYLIKTRGQQVTLSCSPISGHRSVSWYQQTPGQGLQFLFEYFSETQRNKGNFPGRFSGRQFSNSRSEMNVSTLELGDSALYLCASSLAGGGAEEQFFGPGTRLTVL.